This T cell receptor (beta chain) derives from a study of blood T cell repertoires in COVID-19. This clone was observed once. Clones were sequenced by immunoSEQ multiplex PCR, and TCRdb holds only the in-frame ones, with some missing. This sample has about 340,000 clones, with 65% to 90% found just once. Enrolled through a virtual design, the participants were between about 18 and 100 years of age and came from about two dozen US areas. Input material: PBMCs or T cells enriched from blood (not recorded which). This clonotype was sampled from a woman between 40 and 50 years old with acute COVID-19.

As DNA, the CDR3 is TGTGCCAGCAGCTTAGAGCCTCGCCGGGAGACCCAGTACTTC. As protein: CASSLEPRRETQYF. This rearrangement joins TRBV11-2 to TRBJ2-5; no firm D call. The CDR3 sequence is 14 residues long. Germline V gene data show CDR1 as SGHAT and CDR2 as FQNNGV. Trimming stripped 0 bases from V and 5 bases from J, with 10 bases between.